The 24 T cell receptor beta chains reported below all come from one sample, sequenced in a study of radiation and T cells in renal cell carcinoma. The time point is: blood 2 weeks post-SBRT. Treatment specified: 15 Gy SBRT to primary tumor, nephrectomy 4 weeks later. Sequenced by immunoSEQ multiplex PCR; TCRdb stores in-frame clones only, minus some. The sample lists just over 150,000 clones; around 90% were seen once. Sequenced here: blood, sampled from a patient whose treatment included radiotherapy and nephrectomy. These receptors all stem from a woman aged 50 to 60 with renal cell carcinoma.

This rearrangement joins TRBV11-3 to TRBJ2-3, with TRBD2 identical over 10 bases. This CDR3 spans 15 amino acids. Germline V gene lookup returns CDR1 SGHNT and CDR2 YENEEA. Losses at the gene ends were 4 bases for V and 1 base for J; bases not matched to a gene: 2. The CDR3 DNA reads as TGTGCCAGCAGCTCAGGACTAGCGGGCACAGATACGCAGTATTTT. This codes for CASSSGLAGTDTQYF.

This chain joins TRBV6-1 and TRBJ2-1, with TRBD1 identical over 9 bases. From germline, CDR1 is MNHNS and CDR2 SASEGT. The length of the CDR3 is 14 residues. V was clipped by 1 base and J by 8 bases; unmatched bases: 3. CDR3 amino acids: CASSEVTGGDEQFF. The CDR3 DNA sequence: TGTGCCAGCAGTGAAGTCACAGGGGGCGATGAGCAGTTCTTC.

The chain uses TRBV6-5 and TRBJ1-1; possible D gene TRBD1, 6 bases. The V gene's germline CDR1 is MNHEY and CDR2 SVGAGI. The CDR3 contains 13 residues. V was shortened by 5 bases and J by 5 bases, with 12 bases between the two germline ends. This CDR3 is CASSQGMRTEAFF. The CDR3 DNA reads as TGTGCCAGCAGTCAGGGGATGCGGACTGAAGCTTTCTTT.

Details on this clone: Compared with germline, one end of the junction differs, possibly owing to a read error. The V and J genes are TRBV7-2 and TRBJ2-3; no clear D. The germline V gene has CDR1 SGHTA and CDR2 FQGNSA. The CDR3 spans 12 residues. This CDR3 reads CAGSFTQDTQYF. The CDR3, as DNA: TGTGCCGGCAGCTTTACACAAGATACGCAGTATTTT.

The CDR3 reads CASSTREGPEQYF. Here the CDR3 DNA reads TGTGCCAGTAGTACCCGGGAGGGGCCCGAGCAGTACTTC. This chain uses TRBV19 with TRBJ2-7; 8 bases fit TRBD2. This CDR3 comprises 13 residues. V trimming: 4 bases; J trimming: 6 bases; junction bases outside the gene matches: 5. Germline V gives CDR1 LNHDA, CDR2 SQIVND (reference sequence).

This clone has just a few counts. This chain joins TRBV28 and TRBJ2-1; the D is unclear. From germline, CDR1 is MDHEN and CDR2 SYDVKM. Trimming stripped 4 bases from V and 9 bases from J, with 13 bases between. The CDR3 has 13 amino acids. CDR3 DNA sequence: TGTGCCAGCAGTTCTCCCCCCCGACCTGAGCAGTTCTTC. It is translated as CASSSPPRPEQFF.

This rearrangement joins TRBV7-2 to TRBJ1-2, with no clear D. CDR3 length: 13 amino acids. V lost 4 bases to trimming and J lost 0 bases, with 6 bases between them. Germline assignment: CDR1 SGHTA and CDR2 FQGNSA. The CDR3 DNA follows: TGTGCCAGCAGCTCTAGTCCTAACTATGGCTACACCTTC. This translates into CASSSSPNYGYTF.

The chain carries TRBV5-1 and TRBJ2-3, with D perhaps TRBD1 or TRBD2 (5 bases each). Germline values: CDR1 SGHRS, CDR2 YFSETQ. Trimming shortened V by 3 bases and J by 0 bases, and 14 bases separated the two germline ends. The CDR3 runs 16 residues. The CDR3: CASSSGPRGSTDTQYF. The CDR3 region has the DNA TGCGCCAGCAGCTCGGGACCGAGGGGTAGCACAGATACGCAGTATTTT.

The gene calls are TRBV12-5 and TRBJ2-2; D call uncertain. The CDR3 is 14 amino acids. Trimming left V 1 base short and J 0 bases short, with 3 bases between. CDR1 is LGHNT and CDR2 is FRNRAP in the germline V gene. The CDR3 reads CASGLGPNTGELFF. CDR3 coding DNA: TGTGCTAGTGGTTTGGGCCCGAACACCGGGGAGCTGTTTTTT.

CDR3 residues: CASSITGDNQPQHF. As DNA, the CDR3 is TGTGCCAGTAGTATAACGGGGGACAATCAGCCCCAGCATTTT. The rearrangement uses TRBV19 and TRBJ1-5; tentatively, D is TRBD1 (5 bases). CDR1 and CDR2 (germline): LNHDA, SQIVND (reference sequence). The V end was cut by 2 bases, the J end by 3 bases, with 8 bases between. The CDR3 is made up of 14 amino acids.

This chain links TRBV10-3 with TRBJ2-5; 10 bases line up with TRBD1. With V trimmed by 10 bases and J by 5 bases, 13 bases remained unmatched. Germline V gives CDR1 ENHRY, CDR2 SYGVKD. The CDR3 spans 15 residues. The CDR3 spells CATGVGQGSSETQYF. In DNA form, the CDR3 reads TGTGCCACTGGGGTGGGACAGGGGAGCAGTGAGACCCAGTACTTC.

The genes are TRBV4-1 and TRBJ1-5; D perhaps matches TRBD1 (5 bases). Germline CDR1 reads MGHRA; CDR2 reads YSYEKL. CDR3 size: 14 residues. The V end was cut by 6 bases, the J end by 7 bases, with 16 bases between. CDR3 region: CASRNLQGRQPQHF. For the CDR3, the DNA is TGCGCCAGCAGAAACCTTCAGGGACGCCAGCCCCAGCATTTT.

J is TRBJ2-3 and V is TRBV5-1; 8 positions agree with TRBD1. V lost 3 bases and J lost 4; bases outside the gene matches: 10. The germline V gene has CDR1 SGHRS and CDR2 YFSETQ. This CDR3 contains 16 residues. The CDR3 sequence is CASSYDTGGRADTQYF. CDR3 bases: TGCGCCAGCAGCTACGACACAGGGGGGAGAGCAGATACGCAGTATTTT.

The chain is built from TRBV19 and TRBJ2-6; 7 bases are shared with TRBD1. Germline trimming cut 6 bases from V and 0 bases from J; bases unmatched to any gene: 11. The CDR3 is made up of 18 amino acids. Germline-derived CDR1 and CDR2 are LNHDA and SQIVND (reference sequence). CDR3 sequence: CASSSPGQLGSGANVLTF. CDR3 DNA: TGTGCCAGTAGCTCACCGGGACAGCTAGGCTCTGGGGCCAACGTCCTGACTTTC.

The DNA of the CDR3 is TGTGCCAGCAGCGCTAATGTGAACACTGAAGCTTTCTTT. Its protein product is CASSANVNTEAFF. J is TRBJ1-1 and V is TRBV5-8; D is unclear. With 4 bases removed from V and 0 bases from J, the gap between germline ends came to 7 bases. This CDR3 is 13 amino acids long. Germline V CDR1 and CDR2: SGHTS, YDEGEE.

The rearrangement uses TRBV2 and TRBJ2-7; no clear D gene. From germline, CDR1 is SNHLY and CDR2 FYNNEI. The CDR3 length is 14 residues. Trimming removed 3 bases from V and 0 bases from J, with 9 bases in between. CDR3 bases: TGTGCCAGCAGTGACAGGCGAAGCTCCTACGAGCAGTACTTC. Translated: CASSDRRSSYEQYF.

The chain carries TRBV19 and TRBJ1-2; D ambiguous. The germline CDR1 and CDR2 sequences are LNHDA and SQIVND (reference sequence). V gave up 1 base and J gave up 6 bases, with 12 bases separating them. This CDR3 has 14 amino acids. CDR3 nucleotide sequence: TGTGCCAGTAGTATAGGGCCCCGCAGAAATGGCTACACCTTC. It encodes CASSIGPRRNGYTF.

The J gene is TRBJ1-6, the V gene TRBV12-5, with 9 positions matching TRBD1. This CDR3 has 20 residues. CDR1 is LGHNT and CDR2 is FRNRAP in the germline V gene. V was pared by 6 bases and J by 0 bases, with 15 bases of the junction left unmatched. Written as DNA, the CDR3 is TGTGCTAGTGGCCTTTGGTATGGGACAGGGCGGAGCTCCTATAATTCACCCCTCCACTTT. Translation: CASGLWYGTGRSSYNSPLHF.

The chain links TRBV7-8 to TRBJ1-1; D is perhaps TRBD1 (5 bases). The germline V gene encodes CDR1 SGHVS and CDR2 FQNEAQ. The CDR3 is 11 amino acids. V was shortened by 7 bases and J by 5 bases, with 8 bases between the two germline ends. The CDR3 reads CASTWGTEAFF. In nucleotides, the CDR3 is TGTGCCAGCACCTGGGGGACTGAAGCTTTCTTT.

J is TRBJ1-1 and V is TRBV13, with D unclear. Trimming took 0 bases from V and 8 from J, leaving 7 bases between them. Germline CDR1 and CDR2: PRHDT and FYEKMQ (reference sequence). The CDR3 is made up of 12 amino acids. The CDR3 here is CASSLGRSEAFF. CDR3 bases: TGTGCCAGCAGCTTAGGCCGCAGCGAAGCTTTCTTT.

The CDR3 protein is CASSVGQAYTEAFF. In nucleotides, the CDR3 is TGTGCCAGCAGCGTAGGACAGGCATACACTGAAGCTTTCTTT. The gene calls are TRBV9 and TRBJ1-1, with D maybe TRBD1 (6 bases). The CDR3 extends over 14 amino acids. Trimming left V 0 bases short and J 3 bases short, with 9 bases between. The germline gives CDR1 SGDLS, CDR2 YYNGEE.

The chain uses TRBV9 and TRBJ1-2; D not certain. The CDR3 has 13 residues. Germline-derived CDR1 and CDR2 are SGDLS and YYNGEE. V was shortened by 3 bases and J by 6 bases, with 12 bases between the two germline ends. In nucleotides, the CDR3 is TGTGCCAGCAGCGCCGACTTCGGGAATGGCTACACCTTC. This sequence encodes CASSADFGNGYTF.

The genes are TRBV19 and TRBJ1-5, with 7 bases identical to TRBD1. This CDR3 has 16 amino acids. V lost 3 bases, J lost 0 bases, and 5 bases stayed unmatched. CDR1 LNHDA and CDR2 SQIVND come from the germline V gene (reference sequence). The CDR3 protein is CASSMGTVGSNQPQHF. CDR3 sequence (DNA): TGTGCCAGTAGTATGGGGACAGTCGGTAGCAATCAGCCCCAGCATTTT.

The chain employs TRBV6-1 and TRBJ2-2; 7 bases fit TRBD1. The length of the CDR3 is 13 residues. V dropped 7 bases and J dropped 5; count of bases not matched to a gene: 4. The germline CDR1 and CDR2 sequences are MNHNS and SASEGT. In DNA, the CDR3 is TGTGCCAGCACCACGACAGGGACCGGGGAGCTGTTTTTT. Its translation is CASTTTGTGELFF.